Presented here are 12 T cell receptor beta chains from one specimen sequenced in a study of T cell clonotyping in hematopoietic cell transplantation. Here immunoSEQ multiplex PCR was the method, and the copy in TCRdb shows in-frame clones only, minus some. The sample carries just over 8,500 clones, approximately 85% recorded once. Source: PBMCs, taken 180 days after allogeneic stem cell transplant. The source of these receptors is a female patient between 25 and 45 years old who had an allogeneic stem cell transplant, so the T cells may come from the graft donor. Some clones in this sample may be carry-over from other donors' samples.

This chain joins TRBV5-1 and TRBJ2-2, with D unresolved. The CDR3 has 13 residues. Germline CDR1 is SGHRS and CDR2 is YFSETQ. V dropped 0 bases and J dropped 6 bases, with 6 bases sitting between them. CDR3 in amino acids: CASSLGPPGELFF. In DNA, the CDR3 is TGCGCCAGCAGCTTGGGACCGCCCGGGGAGCTGTTTTTT.

V is TRBV25-1 and J is TRBJ2-6; D call uncertain. This CDR3 spans 17 amino acids. V lost 2 bases and J lost 0, with 11 bases in between. Germline V gene lookup returns CDR1 MGHDK and CDR2 SYGVNS. The CDR3 DNA reads TGTGCCAGCAGTGAAGGACGGATCGCCTCTGGGGCCAACGTCCTGACTTTC. It yields the protein CASSEGRIASGANVLTF.

V usage is TRBV6-6 and J usage is TRBJ1-1; no clear D. CDR3 length equals 13 residues. Germline assignment: CDR1 MNHNY and CDR2 SVGAGI (reference sequence). Trimming cost V 5 bases and J 0 bases, with 7 bases left between them. The CDR3 sequence: CASSDYMNTEAFF. In DNA, the CDR3 is TGTGCCAGCAGTGACTACATGAACACTGAAGCTTTCTTT.

The chain carries TRBV5-1 and TRBJ1-2, with 7 positions matching TRBD1. Trimming took 2 bases from V and 7 from J; bases not matched to a gene: 8. The germline V gene has CDR1 SGHRS and CDR2 YFSETQ. This CDR3 comprises 14 residues. The CDR3 spells CASSFYQGERGYTF. CDR3 in DNA: TGCGCCAGCAGCTTTTACCAGGGGGAACGTGGCTACACCTTC.

The chain links TRBV5-1 to TRBJ1-2, with TRBD1 matching over 8 bases. The CDR3 is 14 residues long. Per germline, CDR1 SGHRS and CDR2 YFSETQ. Losses at the gene ends were 4 bases for V and 3 bases for J; bases not matched to a gene: 5. This CDR3 is CASSTPDRDYGYTF. In DNA form, the CDR3 reads TGCGCCAGCAGCACGCCGGACAGGGACTATGGCTACACCTTC.

The J gene is TRBJ2-2, the V gene TRBV4-3; TRBD1 is a possible D gene (5 bases). CDR3 length equals 18 residues. The V and J ends lost 0 bases and 0 bases respectively, with 14 bases between them. Germline assignment: CDR1 LGHNA and CDR2 YSLEER. The CDR3 sequence is CASSQEPYRSANTGELFF. The CDR3 nucleotides read TGCGCCAGCAGCCAAGAGCCTTACAGGTCTGCGAACACCGGGGAGCTGTTTTTT.

Only a few counts were recorded for this clone. V gene TRBV7-2 combines with J gene TRBJ2-7, with TRBD2 matching 12 bases. There are 15 residues in the CDR3. V was clipped by 1 base and J by 3 bases; unmatched bases: 1. From germline, CDR1 is SGHTA and CDR2 FQGNSA. The CDR3 spells CASSLGLAGVYEQYF. The CDR3 DNA reads as TGTGCCAGCAGCTTAGGACTAGCGGGGGTCTACGAGCAGTACTTC.

The chain employs TRBV5-8 and TRBJ1-1; no definite D call. CDR1 is SGHTS, CDR2 YDEGEE, per germline. This CDR3 region has 10 residues. V was shortened by 6 bases and J by 7 bases, with 7 bases between the two germline ends. The CDR3 spells CASTRYEAFF. CDR3 nucleotides: TGTGCCAGCACCCGGTATGAAGCTTTCTTT.

This rearrangement joins TRBV6-1 to TRBJ1-5; D gene ambiguous. The germline V gene has CDR1 MNHNS and CDR2 SASEGT. Trimming removed 3 bases from V and 7 bases from J, with 7 bases in between. The CDR3 has 12 residues. The CDR3 region is CASSEVRQPQHF. The CDR3 DNA reads TGTGCCAGCAGTGAGGTGAGGCAGCCCCAGCATTTT.

The J gene is TRBJ2-7, the V gene TRBV13, with 9 bases identical to TRBD1. The CDR3 consists of 15 residues. Germline loops: CDR1 PRHDT, CDR2 FYEKMQ (reference sequence). J lost 6 bases, V lost 0 bases, and 6 bases had no gene match. CDR3 sequence: CASSLGPGQGREQYF. The CDR3 DNA is TGTGCCAGCAGCTTAGGACCGGGACAGGGTCGCGAGCAGTACTTC.

V gene TRBV4-2 combines with J gene TRBJ2-3, with 10 bases aligning to TRBD1. Germline loops: CDR1 LGHNA, CDR2 YNFKEQ. The CDR3 length is 17 residues. Losses at the gene ends were 3 bases for V and 0 bases for J; bases not matched to a gene: 6. CDR3 DNA: TGTGCCAGCAGCCAGCAGGGACAGGGGCGGAGCACAGATACGCAGTATTTT. Protein product: CASSQQGQGRSTDTQYF.

This clone was counted between two and nine times. This sample includes further DNA sequences coding for the same CDR3. V is TRBV30 and J is TRBJ1-1; D perhaps matches TRBD1 (6 bases). V was shortened by 4 bases and J by 0 bases, with 15 bases between the two germline ends. This CDR3 contains 15 residues. Germline values: CDR1 GTSNPN, CDR2 SVGIG (reference sequence). CDR3 in DNA: TGTGCCTGGAACCCTCCCAGGGGCCTGAACACTGAAGCTTTCTTT. Amino acid sequence: CAWNPPRGLNTEAFF.